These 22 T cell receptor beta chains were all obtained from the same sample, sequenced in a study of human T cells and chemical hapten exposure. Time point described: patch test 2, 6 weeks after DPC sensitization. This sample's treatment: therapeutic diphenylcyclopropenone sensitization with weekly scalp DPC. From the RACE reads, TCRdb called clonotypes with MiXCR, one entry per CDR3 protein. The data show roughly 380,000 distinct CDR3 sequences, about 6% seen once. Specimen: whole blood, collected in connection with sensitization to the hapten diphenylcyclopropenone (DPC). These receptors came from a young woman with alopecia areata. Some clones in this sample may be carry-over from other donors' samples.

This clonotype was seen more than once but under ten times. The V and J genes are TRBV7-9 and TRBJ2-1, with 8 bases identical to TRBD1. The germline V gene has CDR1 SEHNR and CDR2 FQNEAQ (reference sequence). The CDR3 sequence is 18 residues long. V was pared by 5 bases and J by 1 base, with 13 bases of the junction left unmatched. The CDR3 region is CASSPRTGTGISYNEQFF. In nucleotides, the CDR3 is TGTGCCAGCAGCCCCAGGACAGGGACCGGCATTTCCTACAATGAGCAGTTCTTC.

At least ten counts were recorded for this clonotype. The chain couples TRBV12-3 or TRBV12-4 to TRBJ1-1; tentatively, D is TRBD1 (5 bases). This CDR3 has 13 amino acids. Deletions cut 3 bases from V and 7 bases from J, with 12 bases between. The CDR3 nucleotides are TGTGCCAGCAGTTTTTCCACAGGCGGTGAAGCTTTCTTT. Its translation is CASSFSTGGEAFF.

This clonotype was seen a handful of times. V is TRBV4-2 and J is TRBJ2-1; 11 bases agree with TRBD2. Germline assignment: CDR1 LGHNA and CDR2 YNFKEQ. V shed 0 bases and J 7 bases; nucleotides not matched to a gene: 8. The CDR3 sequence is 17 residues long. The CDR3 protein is CASSQDIGLAGGNEQFF. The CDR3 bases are TGTGCCAGCAGCCAAGATATCGGTCTAGCGGGGGGTAATGAGCAGTTCTTC.

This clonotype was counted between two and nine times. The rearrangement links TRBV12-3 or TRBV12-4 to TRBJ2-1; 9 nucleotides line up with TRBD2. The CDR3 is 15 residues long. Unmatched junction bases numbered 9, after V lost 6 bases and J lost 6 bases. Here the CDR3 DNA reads TGTGCCAGCAGCCTACTAGCGGGTGGGGGCAATGAGCAGTTCTTC. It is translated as CASSLLAGGGNEQFF.

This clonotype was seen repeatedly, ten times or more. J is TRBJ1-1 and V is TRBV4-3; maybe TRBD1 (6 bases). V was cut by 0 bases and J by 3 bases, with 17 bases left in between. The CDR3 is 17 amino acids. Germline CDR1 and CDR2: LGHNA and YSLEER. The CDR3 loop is CASSQDNGRQVDTEAFF. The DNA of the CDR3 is TGCGCCAGCAGCCAAGATAACGGGAGACAGGTGGACACTGAAGCTTTCTTT.

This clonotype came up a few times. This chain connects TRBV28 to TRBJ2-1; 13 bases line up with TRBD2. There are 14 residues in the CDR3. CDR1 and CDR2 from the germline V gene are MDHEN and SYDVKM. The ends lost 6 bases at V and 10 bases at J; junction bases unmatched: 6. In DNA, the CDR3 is TGTGCCAGCAGAACTAGCGGGGGGGCAAGGGAGCAGTTCTTC. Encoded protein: CASRTSGGAREQFF.

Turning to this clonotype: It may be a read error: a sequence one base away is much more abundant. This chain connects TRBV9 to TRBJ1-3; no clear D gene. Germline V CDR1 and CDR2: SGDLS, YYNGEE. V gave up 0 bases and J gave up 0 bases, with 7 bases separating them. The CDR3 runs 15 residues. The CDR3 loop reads CASSVVGNSGNTIYF. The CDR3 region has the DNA TGTGCCAGCAGCGTAGTCGGGAACTCTGGAAACACCATATATTTT.

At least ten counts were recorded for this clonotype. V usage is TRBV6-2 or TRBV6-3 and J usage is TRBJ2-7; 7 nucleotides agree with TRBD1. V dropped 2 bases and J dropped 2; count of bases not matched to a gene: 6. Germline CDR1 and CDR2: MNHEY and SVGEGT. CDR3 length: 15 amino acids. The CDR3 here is CASSYATGVTYEQYF. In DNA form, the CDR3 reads TGTGCCAGCAGTTACGCAACAGGGGTAACCTACGAGCAGTACTTC.

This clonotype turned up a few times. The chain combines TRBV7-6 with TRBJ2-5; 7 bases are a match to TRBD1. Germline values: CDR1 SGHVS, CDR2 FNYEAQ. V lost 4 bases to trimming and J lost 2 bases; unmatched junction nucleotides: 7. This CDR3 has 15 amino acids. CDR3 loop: CASSSDLGQQETQYF. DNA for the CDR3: TGTGCCAGCAGCTCTGACCTGGGACAGCAAGAGACCCAGTACTTC.

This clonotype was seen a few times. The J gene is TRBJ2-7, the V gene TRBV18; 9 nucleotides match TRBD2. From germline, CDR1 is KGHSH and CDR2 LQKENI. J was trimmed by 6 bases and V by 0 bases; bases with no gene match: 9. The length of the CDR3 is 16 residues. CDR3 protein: CASSPPYSAGGGEQYF. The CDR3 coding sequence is TGTGCCAGCTCACCACCGTACTCGGCGGGGGGGGGCGAGCAGTACTTC. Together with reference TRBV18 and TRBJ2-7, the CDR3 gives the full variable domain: NAGVMQNPRHLVRRRGQEARLRCSPMKGHSHVYWYRQLPEEGLKFMVYLQKENIIDESGMPKERFSAEFPKEGPSILRIQQVVRGDSAAYFCASSPPYSAGGGEQYFGPGTRLTVT.

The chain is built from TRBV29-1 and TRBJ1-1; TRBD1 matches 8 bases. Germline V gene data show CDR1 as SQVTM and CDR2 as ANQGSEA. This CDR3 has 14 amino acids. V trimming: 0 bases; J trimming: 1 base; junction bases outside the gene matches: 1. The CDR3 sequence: CSVEDTGGNTEAFF. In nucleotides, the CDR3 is TGCAGCGTTGAAGATACAGGGGGGAACACTGAAGCTTTCTTT.

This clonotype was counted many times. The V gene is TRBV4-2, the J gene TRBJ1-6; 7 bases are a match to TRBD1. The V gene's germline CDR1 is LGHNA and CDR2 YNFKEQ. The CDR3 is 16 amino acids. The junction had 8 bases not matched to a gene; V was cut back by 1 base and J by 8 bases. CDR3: CASSQALTGDHSPLHF. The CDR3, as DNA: TGTGCCAGCAGCCAAGCTCTAACAGGGGATCATTCACCCCTCCACTTT.

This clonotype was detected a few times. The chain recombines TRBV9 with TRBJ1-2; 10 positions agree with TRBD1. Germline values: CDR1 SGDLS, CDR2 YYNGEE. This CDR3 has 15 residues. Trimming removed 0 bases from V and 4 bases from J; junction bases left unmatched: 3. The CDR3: CASSVETGGAYGYTF. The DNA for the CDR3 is TGTGCCAGCAGCGTAGAGACAGGGGGCGCCTATGGCTACACCTTC.

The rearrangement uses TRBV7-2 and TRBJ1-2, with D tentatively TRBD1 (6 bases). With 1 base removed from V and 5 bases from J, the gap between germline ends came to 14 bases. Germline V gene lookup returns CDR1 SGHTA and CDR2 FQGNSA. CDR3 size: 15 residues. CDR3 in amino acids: CASSLDAGDGYGYTF. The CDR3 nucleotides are TGTGCCAGCAGCTTAGATGCAGGGGATGGGTATGGCTACACCTTC.

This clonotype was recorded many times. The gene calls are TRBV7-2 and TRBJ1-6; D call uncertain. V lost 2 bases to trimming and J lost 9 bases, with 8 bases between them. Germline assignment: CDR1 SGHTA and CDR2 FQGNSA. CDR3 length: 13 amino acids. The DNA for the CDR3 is TGTGCCAGCAGCTTAATATTCTCTTCACCCCTCCACTTT. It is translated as CASSLIFSSPLHF.

CDR3 amino acids: CSARVDGLVLDTDTQYF. CDR3 coding DNA: TGCAGTGCTAGAGTTGACGGACTAGTATTGGACACAGATACGCAGTATTTT. The V gene is TRBV20-1, the J gene TRBJ2-3; TRBD2 aligns across 7 bases. The CDR3 has 17 residues. Per the germline V gene, CDR1 is DFQATT and CDR2 is SNEGSKA (reference sequence). Germline trimming cut 1 base from V and 2 bases from J; bases unmatched to any gene: 12.

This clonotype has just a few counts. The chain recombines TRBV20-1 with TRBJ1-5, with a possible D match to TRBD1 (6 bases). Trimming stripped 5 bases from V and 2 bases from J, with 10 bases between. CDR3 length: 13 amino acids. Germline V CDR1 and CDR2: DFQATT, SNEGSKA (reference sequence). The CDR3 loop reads CSAGRTGNQPQHF. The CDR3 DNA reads TGCAGTGCTGGACGGACAGGCAATCAGCCCCAGCATTTT.

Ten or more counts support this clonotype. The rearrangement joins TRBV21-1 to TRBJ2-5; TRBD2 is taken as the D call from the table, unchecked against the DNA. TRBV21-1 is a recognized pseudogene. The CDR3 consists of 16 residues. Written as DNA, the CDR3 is TGTGCCAGCAGTCTTTGGGACTATGAGTACCAAGAGACCCAGTACTTC. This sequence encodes CASSLWDYEYQETQYF.

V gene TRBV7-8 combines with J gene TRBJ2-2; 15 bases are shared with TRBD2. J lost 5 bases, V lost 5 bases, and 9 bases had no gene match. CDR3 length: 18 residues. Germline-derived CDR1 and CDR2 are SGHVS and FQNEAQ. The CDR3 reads CASSPRTSGGADTGELFF. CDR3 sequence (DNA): TGTGCCAGCAGCCCCAGGACTAGCGGGGGGGCCGATACCGGGGAGCTGTTTTTT. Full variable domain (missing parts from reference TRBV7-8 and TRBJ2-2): GAGVSQSPRYKVAKRGQDVALRCDPISGHVSLFWYQQALGQGPEFLTYFQNEAQLDKSGLPSDRFFAERPEGSVSTLKIQRTQQEDSAVYLCASSPRTSGGADTGELFFGEGSRLTVL.

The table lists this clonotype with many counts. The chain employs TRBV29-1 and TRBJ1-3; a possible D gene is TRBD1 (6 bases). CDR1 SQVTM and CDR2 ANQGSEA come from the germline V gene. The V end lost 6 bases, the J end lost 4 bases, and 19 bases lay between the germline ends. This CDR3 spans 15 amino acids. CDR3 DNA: TGCAGCGTGGCCCCCTCAACAGGGCCGGGAAACACCATATATTTT. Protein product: CSVAPSTGPGNTIYF.

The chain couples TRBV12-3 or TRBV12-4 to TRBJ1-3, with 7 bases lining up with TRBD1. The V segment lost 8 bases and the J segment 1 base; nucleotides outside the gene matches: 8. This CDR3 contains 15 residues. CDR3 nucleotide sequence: TGTGCCAGCTCCTTCACAGGGGCTTCTGGAAACACCATATATTTT. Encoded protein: CASSFTGASGNTIYF.

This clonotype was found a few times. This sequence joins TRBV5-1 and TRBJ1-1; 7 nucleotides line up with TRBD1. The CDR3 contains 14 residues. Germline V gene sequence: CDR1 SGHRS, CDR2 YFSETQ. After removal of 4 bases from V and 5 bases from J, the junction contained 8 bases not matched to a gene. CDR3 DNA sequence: TGCGCCAGCAGCCTCCCGACAGGGCCGACTGAAGCTTTCTTT. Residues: CASSLPTGPTEAFF.